This T cell receptor (beta chain) was sequenced for a study of cytomegalovirus exposure and HLA in healthy donors. The study, taken as a whole, reports: Researchers counted around 150 TCR beta chains as cytomegalovirus-associated. While the bulk of TCR sequences proved rare, some public TCRs turned up in many donors. With high specificity and sensitivity, the classifier reportedly diagnosed cytomegalovirus status. A few chains tied to CMV proved CMV antigen-specific in vitro.

Note on this clone: What it binds is not known.

CDR3 size: 14 residues. V was trimmed by 2 bases and J by 6 bases, leaving 10 bases between them. The germline V gene has CDR1 MNHEY and CDR2 SVGAGI. TCRdb keeps only in-frame clones here, not all; method: immunoSEQ multiplex PCR. The repertoire has about 95,000 clones, 85% of them found once; the top ten carry around 20%. The source of this sequence is a man between 18 and 29 years old in good health and CMV-seropositive. The chain recombines TRBV6-5 with TRBJ2-2; D might be TRBD2 (5 bases). Input material: PBMCs. CDR3 coding DNA: TGTGCCAGCAGTTACCGACGGGGTGCCGGGGAGCTGTTTTTT. It is translated as CASSYRRGAGELFF.